The present T cell receptor beta chain was sequenced within a study of beta chain features in type 1 diabetes (dated by TCRdb to between 2018 and 2020). With respect to the entire study: Mean age, gender distribution, total cell number and subset yield did not differ between patients and healthy donors. A total of 107,917,701 sorted cells were examined across all samples, and a strong correlation was observed between cell number per subset and RNA yield. The study compared TCRB repertoires of sorted circulating CD4+ T cell subsets between recently diagnosed type 1 diabetes patients and matched healthy donors. Whereas all 30 or so donors provided naive and central memory subsets, regulatory and stem cell-like memory subsets were isolated from just 8 patients and roughly 8 healthy donors.

All of the isolated RNA was reverse transcribed with the High Capacity cDNA Reverse Transcription Kit, so expressed TCRB transcripts were sequenced. Deep immunoSEQ sequencing was applied to naive, central memory and regulatory T cell samples, giving an average of roughly 3.6 million total reads per sample. Sorted cells were lysed in RLT buffer and RNA was extracted with DNase-treated RNeasy Micro or Mini kits, depending on cell number. To prevent cross-contamination, every cell subset was processed on its own, while patient and healthy donor samples were processed together. The immunoSEQ multiplex PCR was used to amplify TCRB sequences from cDNA, generating 87-bp fragments that spanned the CDR3 region. Amplicons were sequenced on the Illumina HiSeq platform. Per the original workflow: Synthetic template baselines were used to correct PCR bias computationally, reads within Hamming distance 2 were collapsed, and singletons that could not be merged were discarded. By aligning reads against IMGT, V, D and J genes, CDR3 length, and insertions or deletions at six rearrangement sites were assigned. Within each subset, clonotype counts were normalized to sorted cell number, after which true diversity and Gini coefficients were computed with the tcR R package. Repertoire sharing was quantified using the overlap coefficient calculated on TCRB nucleotide sequences. Out-of-frame TCRB sequences from naive cells were analyzed to stand in for the pre-selection repertoire. Entries here come from immuneACCESS through TCRdb and include only in-frame sequences with V and J called. Some clones fail to appear in such tables; in the studies checked, an unresolved V gene covers under half of the shortfall, and the cause of the remainder is unknown. V, J and clone size reflect that table, while D and trimming were determined from the DNA. The sample data list more than 250,000 clones, and 13% to 15% of these were observed just once. The ten largest clones take up over 0.015% of the sample.

Each donor gave one peripheral blood draw, averaging about 120 mL, which was collected into heparinised tubes. Using a panel that included CD45RO, CCR7, CD25, CD127, CD95 and CD27, naive, central memory, regulatory and stem cell-like memory CD4+ T cells were sorted on a BD FACSAria II. All sorted populations exceeded 95% purity. PBMCs were isolated right away by Lymphoprep density gradient centrifugation and were stained directly, without culture. Samples were stained and sorted in pairs, with one healthy donor and one patient per experiment, so that batch effects were minimized. General findings and caveats noted by the study authors: Type 1 diabetes patients showed a moderate but significant shortening of TCRB CDR3 length in all four CD4+ subsets. HLA sub-analyses involved small numbers of individuals, so any influence of HLA type on TCRB rearrangement remained unresolved. Because cDNA was sequenced instead of genomic DNA, highly expressing activated cells could be over-represented, though the groups showed no difference in activation or CD3 levels. Naive, central memory and regulatory TCRB repertoires appeared to be more alike among patients than among healthy donors. Shorter templates might have been favored by PCR, but patient and control samples were amplified and corrected together, so both groups would have been affected equally by any skew. At VDJ recombination sites, patients with type 1 diabetes made fewer insertions and deleted more nucleotides, a pattern implying thymic rearrangement abnormalities.

The CDR3, from cysteine to phenylalanine, totals 18 residues. Only CDR3 DNA remains: 54 bases, in frame from the first base. Per the germline V gene, SGDLS is the CDR1 and YYNGEE is the CDR2. Trimming removed 4 bases from V and 3 bases from J; the gene matches leave 8 bases unexplained. In this sample, this clone turned up a few times. The target of this receptor is not known. Base quality data are lacking; no much larger clone is found one base away. This clonotype originated in a man between 25 and 39 years old with type 1 diabetes. The rearranged segments are TRBV9 and TRBJ2-6; TRBD2 fits 12 bases in the junction. Sequenced input: naive CD4+ T cells from blood. Per the publication, the cell subset or site label means: true naive CD4+ T cells. The nucleotide sequence is TGTGCCAGCAGCCCCCGACTAGCGGGAGAGTATGGGGCCAACGTCCTGACTTTC. The encoded protein is CASSPRLAGEYGANVLTF. When the CDR3 is completed using the reference TRBV9 and TRBJ2-6 genes on either side, the full variable domain is DSGVTQTPKHLITATGQRVTLRCSPRSGDLSVYWYQQSLDQGLQFLIQYYNGEERAKGNILERFSAQQFPDLHSELNLSSLELGDSALYFCASSPRLAGEYGANVLTFGAGSRLTVL.